This T cell receptor beta chain was sequenced during a study of CD8+ T cells in alopecia areata. Whole-study context: Treated patients were scored for severity by percent of scalp affected. Study-level points and caveats: Significant decreases in scalp clonality and expanded CD8+ clones followed tofacitinib treatment.

In germline, CDR1 is MNHEY, CDR2 SMNVEV (reference sequence). The CDR3 has 15 amino acids. Trimming stripped 5 bases from V and 7 bases from J, with 21 bases between. This clone was seen a few times. The target antigen is unknown. The treatment was: oral pan-JAK inhibitor, 5-10 mg twice daily. Alopecia areata patients gave lesional scalp punch biopsies and peripheral blood samples. It was cDNA, reverse transcribed from extracted RNA, that served as the sequencing template. Data came from immunoSEQ multiplex PCR; TCRdb stores just in-frame clones and leaves some out. This sample has 150,000 to 200,000 clones, with 45% to 60% found just once.

The sequence was obtained from a human donor with alopecia areata. The J gene is TRBJ2-7, the V gene TRBV27; a weak D match, TRBD2 (5 bases). The input for sequencing was CD8+ T cells sorted from blood, taken around week 54, from a patient treated with tofacitinib. Written as DNA, the CDR3 is TGTGCCAGCAGTCCCCAGGACGGACGATCGGGGGAGCAGTACTTC. Residues: CASSPQDGRSGEQYF.